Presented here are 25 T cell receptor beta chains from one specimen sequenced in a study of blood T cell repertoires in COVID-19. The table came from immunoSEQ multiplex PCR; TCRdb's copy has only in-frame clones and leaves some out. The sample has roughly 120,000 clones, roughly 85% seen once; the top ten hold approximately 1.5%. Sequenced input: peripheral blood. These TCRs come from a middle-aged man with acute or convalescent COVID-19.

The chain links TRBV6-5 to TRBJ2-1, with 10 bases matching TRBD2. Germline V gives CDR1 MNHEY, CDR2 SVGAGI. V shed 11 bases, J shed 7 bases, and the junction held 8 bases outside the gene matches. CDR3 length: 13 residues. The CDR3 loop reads CAASGGAGNEQFF. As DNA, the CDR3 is TGTGCCGCCAGCGGGGGGGCGGGAAATGAGCAGTTCTTC.

DNA for the CDR3: TGTGCCAGTGGAGGGAAAATGGTGGGTCAGCCCCAGCATTTT. Protein: CASGGKMVGQPQHF. V gene TRBV2 combines with J gene TRBJ1-5; D is undetermined. CDR3 length: 14 amino acids. The germline CDR1 and CDR2 sequences are SNHLY and FYNNEI. The germline V and J ends were trimmed by 9 bases and 6 bases, with 18 bases remaining between them.

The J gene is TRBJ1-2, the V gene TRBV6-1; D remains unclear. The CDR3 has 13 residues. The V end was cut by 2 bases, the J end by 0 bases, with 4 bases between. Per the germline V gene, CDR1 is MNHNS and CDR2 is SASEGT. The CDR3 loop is CASSEFTNYGYTF. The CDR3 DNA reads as TGTGCCAGCAGTGAATTCACTAACTATGGCTACACCTTC.

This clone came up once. The CDR3 region has the DNA TGTGCCAGCGTACGGGCCGGGGAGCTGTTTTTT. Translated: CASVRAGELFF. The rearrangement joins TRBV6-5 to TRBJ2-2; D uncertain. Germline loops: CDR1 MNHEY, CDR2 SVGAGI. The CDR3 runs 11 residues. The V gene lost 8 bases and the J gene lost 6 bases, with 7 bases spanning the gap.

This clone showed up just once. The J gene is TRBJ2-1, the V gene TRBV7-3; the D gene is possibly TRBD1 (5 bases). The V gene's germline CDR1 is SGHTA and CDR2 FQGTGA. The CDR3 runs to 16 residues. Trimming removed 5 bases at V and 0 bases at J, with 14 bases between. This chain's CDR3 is CASSQGRESSYNEQFF. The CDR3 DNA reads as TGTGCCAGCAGCCAGGGTAGAGAGAGCTCCTACAATGAGCAGTTCTTC. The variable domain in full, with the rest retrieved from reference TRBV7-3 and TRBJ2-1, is GAGVSQTPSNKVTEKGKYVELRCDPISGHTALYWYRQSLGQGPEFLIYFQGTGAADDSGLPNDRFFAVRPEGSVSTLKIQRTERGDSAVYLCASSQGRESSYNEQFFGPGTRLTVL.

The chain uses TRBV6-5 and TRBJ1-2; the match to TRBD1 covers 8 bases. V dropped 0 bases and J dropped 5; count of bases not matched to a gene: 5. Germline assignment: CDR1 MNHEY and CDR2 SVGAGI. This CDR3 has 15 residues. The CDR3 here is CASSYSQGAGYGYTF. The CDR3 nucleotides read TGTGCCAGCAGTTACTCGCAGGGGGCGGGGTATGGCTACACCTTC.

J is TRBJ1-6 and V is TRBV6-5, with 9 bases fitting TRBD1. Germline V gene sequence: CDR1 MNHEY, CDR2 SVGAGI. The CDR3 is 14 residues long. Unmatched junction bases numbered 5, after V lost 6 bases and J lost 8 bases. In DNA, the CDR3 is TGTGCCAGCAGCCACAGGGGGCGCGATTCACCCCTCCACTTT. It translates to CASSHRGRDSPLHF.

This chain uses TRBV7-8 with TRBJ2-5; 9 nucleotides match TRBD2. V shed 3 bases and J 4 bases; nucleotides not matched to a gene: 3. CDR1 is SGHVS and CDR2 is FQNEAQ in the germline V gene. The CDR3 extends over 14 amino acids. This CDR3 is CASSLAGGPETQYF. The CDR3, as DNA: TGTGCCAGCAGCTTGGCGGGGGGGCCAGAGACCCAGTACTTC.

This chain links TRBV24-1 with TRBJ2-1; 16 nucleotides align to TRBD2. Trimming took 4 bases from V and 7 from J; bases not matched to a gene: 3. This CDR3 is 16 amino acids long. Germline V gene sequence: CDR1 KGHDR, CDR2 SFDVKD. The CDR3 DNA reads TGTGCCACCAGTGACCCGGGACTAGCGGGGGGGAATGAGCAGTTCTTC. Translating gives CATSDPGLAGGNEQFF.

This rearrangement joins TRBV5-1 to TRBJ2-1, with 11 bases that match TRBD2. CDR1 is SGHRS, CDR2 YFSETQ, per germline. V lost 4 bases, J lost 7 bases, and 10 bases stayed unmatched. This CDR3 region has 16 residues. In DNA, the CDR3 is TGCGCCAGCAGCCTCGAAATAGCGGGGGGGCCGAATGAGCAGTTCTTC. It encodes CASSLEIAGGPNEQFF.

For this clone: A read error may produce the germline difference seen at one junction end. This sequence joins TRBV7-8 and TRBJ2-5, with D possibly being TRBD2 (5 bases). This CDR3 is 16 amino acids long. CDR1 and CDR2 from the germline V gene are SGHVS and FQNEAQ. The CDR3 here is CASSLRATEIKEAQYF. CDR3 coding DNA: TGTGCCAGCAGCTTGAGGGCGACTGAGATCAAAGAGGCCCAGTACTTC.

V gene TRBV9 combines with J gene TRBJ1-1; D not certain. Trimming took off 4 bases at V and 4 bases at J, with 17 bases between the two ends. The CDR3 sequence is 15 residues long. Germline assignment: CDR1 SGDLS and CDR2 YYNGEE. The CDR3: CASSPRHLSSTEAFF. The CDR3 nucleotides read TGTGCCAGCAGCCCCCGACACCTCTCGTCCACTGAAGCTTTCTTT.

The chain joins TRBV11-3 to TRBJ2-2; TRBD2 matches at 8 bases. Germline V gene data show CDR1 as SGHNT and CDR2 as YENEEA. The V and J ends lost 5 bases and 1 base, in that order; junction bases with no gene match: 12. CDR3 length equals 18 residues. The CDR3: CASSASNLAGKNTGELFF. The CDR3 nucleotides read TGTGCCAGCAGCGCCAGCAACTTAGCGGGGAAGAACACCGGGGAGCTGTTTTTT. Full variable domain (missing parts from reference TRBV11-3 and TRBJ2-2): EAGVVQSPRYKIIEKKQPVAFWCNPISGHNTLYWYLQNLGQGPELLIRYENEEAVDDSQLPKDRFSAERLKGVDSTLKIQPAELGDSAVYLCASSASNLAGKNTGELFFGEGSRLTVL.

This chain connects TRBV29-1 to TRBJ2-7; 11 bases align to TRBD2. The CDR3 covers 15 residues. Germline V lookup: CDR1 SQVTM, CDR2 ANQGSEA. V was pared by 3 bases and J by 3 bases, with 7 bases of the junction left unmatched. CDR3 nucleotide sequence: TGCAGCGTTGATGGAACTAGCGGGAGTGGCTACGAGCAGTACTTC. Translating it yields CSVDGTSGSGYEQYF.

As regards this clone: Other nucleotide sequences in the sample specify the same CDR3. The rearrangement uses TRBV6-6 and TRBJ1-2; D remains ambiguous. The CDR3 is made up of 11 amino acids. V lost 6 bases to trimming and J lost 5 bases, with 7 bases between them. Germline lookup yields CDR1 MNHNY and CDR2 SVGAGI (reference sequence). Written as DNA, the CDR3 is TGTGCCAGCAGGGGCAGTTATGGCTACACCTTC. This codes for CASRGSYGYTF.

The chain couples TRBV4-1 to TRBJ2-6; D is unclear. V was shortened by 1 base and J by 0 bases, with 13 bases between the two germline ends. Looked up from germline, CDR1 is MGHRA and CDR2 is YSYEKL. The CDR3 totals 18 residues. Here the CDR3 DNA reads TGCGCCAGCAGCCAAGTTGACTTTGACCTCTCTGGGGCCAACGTCCTGACTTTC. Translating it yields CASSQVDFDLSGANVLTF.

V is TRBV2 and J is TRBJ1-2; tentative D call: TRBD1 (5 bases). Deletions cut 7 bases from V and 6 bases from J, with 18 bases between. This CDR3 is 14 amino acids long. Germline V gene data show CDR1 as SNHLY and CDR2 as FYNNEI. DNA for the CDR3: TGTGCCAGCACCTTAACAGGTCTCAAGGATGGCTACACCTTC. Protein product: CASTLTGLKDGYTF.

This CDR3 is CASSLMEWPLSTIYF. The CDR3 DNA is TGTGCCAGCAGCTTAATGGAGTGGCCCCTGAGTACCATATATTTT. This sequence joins TRBV7-2 and TRBJ1-3; D ambiguous. Trimming took off 2 bases at V and 10 bases at J, with 18 bases between the two ends. The V gene's germline CDR1 is SGHTA and CDR2 FQGNSA. This CDR3 has 15 residues.

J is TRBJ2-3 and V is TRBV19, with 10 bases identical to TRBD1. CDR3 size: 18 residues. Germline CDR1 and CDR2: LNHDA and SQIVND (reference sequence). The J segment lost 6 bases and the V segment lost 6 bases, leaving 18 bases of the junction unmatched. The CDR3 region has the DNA TGTGCCAGTAGGTCAAAAGCGTCCGGGACAGGGGATGGCGATACGCAGTATTTT. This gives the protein CASRSKASGTGDGDTQYF.

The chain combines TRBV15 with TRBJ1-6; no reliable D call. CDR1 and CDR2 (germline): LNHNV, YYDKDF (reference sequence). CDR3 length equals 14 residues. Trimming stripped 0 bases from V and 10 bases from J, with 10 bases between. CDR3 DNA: TGTGCCACCAGCAGAGATCAGGTACAATCACCCCTCCACTTT. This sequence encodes CATSRDQVQSPLHF.

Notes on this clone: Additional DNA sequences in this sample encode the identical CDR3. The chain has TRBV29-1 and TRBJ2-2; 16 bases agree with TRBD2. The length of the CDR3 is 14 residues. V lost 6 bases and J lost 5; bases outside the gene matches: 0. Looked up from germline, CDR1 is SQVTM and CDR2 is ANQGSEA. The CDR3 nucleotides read TGCAGCGTGGGACTAGCGGGAGGGACCGGGGAGCTGTTTTTT. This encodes CSVGLAGGTGELFF.

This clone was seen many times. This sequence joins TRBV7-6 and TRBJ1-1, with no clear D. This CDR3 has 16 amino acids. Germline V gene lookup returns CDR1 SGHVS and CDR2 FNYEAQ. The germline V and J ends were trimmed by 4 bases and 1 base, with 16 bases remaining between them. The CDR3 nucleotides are TGTGCCAGCAGCTCCCCCCGCGAGGGCGGGAACACTGAAGCTTTCTTT. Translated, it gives CASSSPREGGNTEAFF.

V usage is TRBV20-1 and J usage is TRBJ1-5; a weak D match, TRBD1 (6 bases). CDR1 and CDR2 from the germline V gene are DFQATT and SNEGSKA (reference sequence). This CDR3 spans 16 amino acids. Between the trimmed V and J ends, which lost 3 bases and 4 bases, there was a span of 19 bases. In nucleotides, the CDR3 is TGCAGTGCTAGTAGGGACACCCCCCAAGGTAATCAGCCCCAGCATTTT. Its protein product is CSASRDTPQGNQPQHF.

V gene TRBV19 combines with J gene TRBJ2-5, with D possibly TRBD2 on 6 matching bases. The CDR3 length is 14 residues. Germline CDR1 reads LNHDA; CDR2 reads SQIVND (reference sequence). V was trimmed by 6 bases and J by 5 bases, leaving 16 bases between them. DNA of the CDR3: TGTGCCAGTAGCGTTCTAGCGAACGGCGAGACCCAGTACTTC. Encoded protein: CASSVLANGETQYF.

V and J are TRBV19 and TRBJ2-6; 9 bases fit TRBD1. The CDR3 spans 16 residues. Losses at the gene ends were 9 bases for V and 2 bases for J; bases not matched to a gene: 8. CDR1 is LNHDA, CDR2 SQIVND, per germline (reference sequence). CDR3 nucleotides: TGTGCCAGCCGGGGACAGGGAATAACTGGGGCCAACGTCCTGACTTTC. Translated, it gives CASRGQGITGANVLTF.